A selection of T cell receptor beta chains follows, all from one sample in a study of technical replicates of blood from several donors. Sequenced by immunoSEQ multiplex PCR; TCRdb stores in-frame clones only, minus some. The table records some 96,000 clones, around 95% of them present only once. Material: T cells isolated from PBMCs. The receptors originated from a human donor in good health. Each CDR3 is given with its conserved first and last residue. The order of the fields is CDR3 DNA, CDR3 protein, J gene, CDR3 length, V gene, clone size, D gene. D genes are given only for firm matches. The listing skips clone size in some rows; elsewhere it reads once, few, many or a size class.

TGTGCCAGCAGCTTGGGGGCAGGTTATGGCTACACCTTC,CASSLGAGYGYTF,TRBJ1-2,13,TRBV7-9,.,.
TGTGCCACCGAGAACAGGGGAAGGGAGTACGAGCAGTACTTC,CATENRGREYEQYF,TRBJ2-7,14,TRBV5-4,few,TRBD1
TGCAGCGTCCGAGGTGCGAACCCCAATGAGCAGTTCTTC,CSVRGANPNEQFF,TRBJ2-1,13,TRBV29-1,.,.
TGTGCCAGCGCGTTGGCGGGGGCCTCCTACGAGCAGTACTTC,CASALAGASYEQYF,TRBJ2-7,14,TRBV28,.,.
TGTGCCACCAGCAGAAAGACAGGGCCAATTCCCTACGAGCAGTACTTC,CATSRKTGPIPYEQYF,TRBJ2-7,16,TRBV15,.,TRBD1
TGCGCCAGCAGCCGCGGCGGAGGGTCCGGGGAGCTGTTTTTT,CASSRGGGSGELFF,TRBJ2-2,14,TRBV4-1,.,.
TGCGCCAGCAGCTTGGTTGCGGGCGACACCATATATTTT,CASSLVAGDTIYF,TRBJ1-3,13,TRBV5-1,.,.
TGTGCCAGCAGGTTTGGGACAGATTCTATTCTCTACGAGCAGTACTTC,CASRFGTDSILYEQYF,TRBJ2-7,16,TRBV5-5,.,TRBD1
TGCGCCAGCAGCTTGGCGGACAGGGCGGGCGAGCAGTACTTC,CASSLADRAGEQYF,TRBJ2-7,14,TRBV5-1,.,TRBD1
TGTGCCAGCAGCCTCGCCGAGGGGACAGGCGATTATGGCTACACCTTC,CASSLAEGTGDYGYTF,TRBJ1-2,16,TRBV13,.,TRBD1
TGCGCCAGCGCCACGGACAAAGCCTACGAGCAGTACTTC,CASATDKAYEQYF,TRBJ2-7,13,TRBV5-1,.,.
TGCGCCAGCAGCCAGCCCGTTAGACGGGGAAATGAGCAGTTCTTC,CASSQPVRRGNEQFF,TRBJ2-1,15,TRBV4-1,.,.
TGTGCCAGCAGCTTAGGCCCCGGGAGCTCCTACGAGCAGTACTTC,CASSLGPGSSYEQYF,TRBJ2-7,15,TRBV11-2,.,.
TGTGACCGACAGGGGGTATCTGGCTACACCTTC,CDRQGVSGYTF,TRBJ1-2,11,TRBV2,.,TRBD1
TGTGCCAGCAGCCAAGGGGGGGGACACCCGACCTCCTACGAGCAGTACTTC,CASSQGGGHPTSYEQYF,TRBJ2-7,17,TRBV14,.,.
TGTGCCAGCTCACCATCTCAGGCCGACTCTGGAAACACCATATATTTT,CASSPSQADSGNTIYF,TRBJ1-3,16,TRBV18,once,.
TGCGCCAGCAGCTGGAAAGCGGGGGGGCCGGGGTTGGAGACCCAGTACTTC,CASSWKAGGPGLETQYF,TRBJ2-5,17,TRBV5-1,.,TRBD2
TGTGCCAGCAGTTACAAGGGGTTTAGCAATCAGCCCCAGCATTTT,CASSYKGFSNQPQHF,TRBJ1-5,15,TRBV6-5,.,.
TGTGCCTGGAGCTACACAGGGATGAGGGAGACCCAGTACTTC,CAWSYTGMRETQYF,TRBJ2-5,14,TRBV30,.,.
TGTGCCAGCAGCTTAGTAGCGGGATTCCGCGAGCAGTACTTC,CASSLVAGFREQYF,TRBJ2-7,14,TRBV7-9,.,TRBD2
TGTGCCAGCAGTTCAGGGGGCGCAGGCTATGGCTACACCTTC,CASSSGGAGYGYTF,TRBJ1-2,14,TRBV28,.,TRBD1
TGTGCCAGCAGTCCGGGGACAGGGGGAACCGGGGAGCTGTTTTTT,CASSPGTGGTGELFF,TRBJ2-2,15,TRBV27,.,TRBD1
TGCGCCAGCAGTCGGACAGGGAATCAGCCCCAGCATTTT,CASSRTGNQPQHF,TRBJ1-5,13,TRBV10-1,.,TRBD1
TGCGCCAGCAGCCGAGGGAGGGACACTGAAGCTTTCTTT,CASSRGRDTEAFF,TRBJ1-1,13,TRBV4-1,.,.
TGCGCCAGCAGTCTTGGACAGGGGGGATACGAGCAGTACTTC,CASSLGQGGYEQYF,TRBJ2-7,14,TRBV10-1,.,TRBD1
TGTGCCAGCAGTTACGGGGGGGAAGATAATGAAAAACTGTTTTTT,CASSYGGEDNEKLFF,TRBJ1-4,15,TRBV6-6,.,.
TGTGCCAGCAGCTTAGCGCGTGGAGGGGGCATCTATGGCTACACCTTC,CASSLARGGGIYGYTF,TRBJ1-2,16,TRBV7-9,.,TRBD1
TGTGCCAGCAGCGCCTCACAGGGGGCCATCGGCAATCAGCCCCAGCATTTT,CASSASQGAIGNQPQHF,TRBJ1-5,17,TRBV28,.,TRBD1
TGTGCCAGCAGCCATAGCGGGGGGGGAGAGACCCAGTACTTC,CASSHSGGGETQYF,TRBJ2-5,14,TRBV11-2,.,TRBD2
TGTGCCAGCAGCTCCTCTCGGTACGAGCAGTACTTC,CASSSSRYEQYF,TRBJ2-7,12,TRBV7-9,.,.
TGTGCCAGTAGCCCAACAGGGGGGCAATACAATGAGCAGTTCTTC,CASSPTGGQYNEQFF,TRBJ2-1,15,TRBV19,.,TRBD1
TGTGCCAGCTCACCAGGACAGGGTAGCAATCAGCCCCAGCATTTT,CASSPGQGSNQPQHF,TRBJ1-5,15,TRBV18,.,TRBD1